A single sample is the source of the 22 T cell receptor beta chains below, sequenced in a study of identical twins. Each CDR3 protein gets one entry after TCRdb re-called the 5' RACE reads with MiXCR. Among fewer than 550,000 distinct CDR3 sequences, around an eighth were seen once, and the ten largest hold 0.98%. This sample also appeared in a second study, on yellow fever vaccine responses in identical twins.

The specimen sequenced was CD4+ T cells sorted from blood. The receptor set was obtained from a young woman in good health.

This chain uses TRBV20-1 with TRBJ2-1; 13 nucleotides line up with TRBD2. V trimming: 1 base; J trimming: 6 bases; junction bases outside the gene matches: 12. CDR1 is DFQATT and CDR2 is SNEGSKA in the germline V gene (reference sequence). CDR3 length equals 18 residues. The CDR3 region has the DNA TGCAGTGCTAGAGTCGGAACTAGCGGGAGGGTGAGGGGCAATGAGCAGTTCTTC. This sequence encodes CSARVGTSGRVRGNEQFF.

A few counts support this clonotype. The CDR3 is CASSRIGPDYEQFF. The CDR3, as DNA: TGCGCCAGCAGCCGAATTGGGCCAGATTATGAGCAGTTCTTC. J is TRBJ2-1 and V is TRBV4-1; D is ambiguous. Germline CDR1 MGHRA, CDR2 YSYEKL. Trimming removed 4 bases from V and 8 bases from J, with 15 bases in between. The CDR3 length is 14 residues.

This clonotype turned up a few times. This rearrangement joins TRBV12-3 or TRBV12-4 to TRBJ2-5, with TRBD2 matching over 8 bases. The CDR3 is 15 amino acids. The V segment lost 5 bases and the J segment 11 bases; nucleotides outside the gene matches: 16. The CDR3 is CASSLKPSLAALQYF. DNA for the CDR3: TGTGCCAGCAGTCTAAAACCCTCACTAGCGGCCCTTCAGTACTTC.

This clonotype has a handful of counts. The junction shows a germline mismatch at one end, possibly a read error. This chain links TRBV7-9 with TRBJ2-1, with TRBD2 matching over 14 bases. The germline CDR1 and CDR2 sequences are SEHNR and FQNEAQ (reference sequence). This CDR3 has 13 amino acids. The CDR3 coding sequence is TGTGCCAGCAGCTTAGATGCGACTAGCGGGAGGGCCTTC. This gives the protein CASSLDATSGRAF.

This clonotype was counted many times. This chain connects TRBV20-1 to TRBJ2-1; a possible D gene is TRBD2 (5 bases). This CDR3 is 16 amino acids long. In germline, CDR1 is DFQATT, CDR2 SNEGSKA (reference sequence). The germline V and J ends were trimmed by 3 bases and 0 bases, with 15 bases remaining between them. The CDR3 here is CSARTRAVTSYNEQFF. The CDR3 DNA sequence: TGCAGTGCTAGGACAAGAGCGGTGACCTCCTACAATGAGCAGTTCTTC.

J is TRBJ2-5 and V is TRBV4-1, with D uncertain. CDR1 and CDR2 (germline): MGHRA, YSYEKL. The CDR3 length is 15 residues. Between the trimmed V and J ends, which lost 4 bases and 5 bases, there was a span of 17 bases. The CDR3 spells CASSPAGFLRETQYF. DNA for the CDR3: TGCGCCAGCAGCCCGGCCGGCTTTCTTAGGGAGACCCAGTACTTC.

This clonotype appeared many times. CDR3 region: CASSLARTRNEQYF. The CDR3 DNA is TGTGCCAGCAGTTTAGCGCGCACTAGGAACGAGCAGTACTTC. This chain uses TRBV12-3 or TRBV12-4 with TRBJ2-7, with D possibly being TRBD2 (5 bases). CDR3 length: 14 amino acids. The V gene lost 0 bases and the J gene lost 5 bases, with 11 bases spanning the gap.

This clonotype showed up many times. CDR3 nucleotide sequence: TGTGCCAGCAGCGCAAAAGGACAGGGAACCTACGAGCAGTACTTC. This encodes CASSAKGQGTYEQYF. The rearrangement joins TRBV7-2 to TRBJ2-7; 8 bases are shared with TRBD1. The ends lost 5 bases at V and 2 bases at J; junction bases unmatched: 8. CDR3 length equals 15 residues. Germline CDR1 is SGHTA and CDR2 is FQGNSA.

V is TRBV20-1 and J is TRBJ2-5, with 7 bases matching TRBD2. Germline-derived CDR1 and CDR2 are DFQATT and SNEGSKA (reference sequence). CDR3 length: 17 amino acids. The V segment lost 3 bases and the J segment 1 base; nucleotides outside the gene matches: 14. The CDR3 DNA sequence: TGCAGTGCTAGCCCTCCCCACTTGGCTAGCGGCCAAGAGACCCAGTACTTC. Translating it yields CSASPPHLASGQETQYF.

About this clonotype: Mismatch with germline at one junction end may stem from a read error. This chain links TRBV12-3 or TRBV12-4 with TRBJ1-5; D not certain. The CDR3 loop spans 15 amino acids. The DNA of the CDR3 is TGTGCCAGCAGTTGGCGGGAGTTGAGCAATCAGCCCCATCATTTT. Encoded protein: CASSWRELSNQPHHF.

The chain carries TRBV4-1 and TRBJ2-6; 7 bases align to TRBD2. V gave up 4 bases and J gave up 1 base; unmatched junction bases: 7. The CDR3 covers 17 residues. Germline V gene sequence: CDR1 MGHRA, CDR2 YSYEKL. CDR3 loop: CASSPWEGGSGANVLTF. The CDR3 DNA is TGCGCCAGCAGCCCCTGGGAGGGAGGGTCTGGGGCCAACGTCCTGACTTTC.

CDR3 in DNA: TGCAGTGCTAGCGCCGTCGGGGCGCGGAGAAAACTGTTTTTT. Amino acids: CSASAVGARRKLFF. This chain joins TRBV20-1 and TRBJ1-4, with D maybe TRBD1 (5 bases). Germline V gene sequence: CDR1 DFQATT, CDR2 SNEGSKA (reference sequence). V lost 3 bases, J lost 10 bases, and 18 bases lay in between. This CDR3 comprises 14 residues.

This clonotype appeared a few times. V and J are TRBV29-1 and TRBJ2-1; tentatively, D is TRBD2 (7 bases). Trimming took 7 bases from V and 2 from J, leaving 21 bases between them. The CDR3 runs 16 residues. Germline CDR1 SQVTM, CDR2 ANQGSEA. The CDR3 coding sequence is TGCAGCGGGGGGGGGGCTACAGTTAGAGCCTACAATGAGCAGTTCTTC. It codes for CSGGGATVRAYNEQFF.

This clonotype was recorded at least ten times. The genes are TRBV29-1 and TRBJ2-7; D might be TRBD2 (5 bases). Trimming removed 7 bases at V and 3 bases at J, with 16 bases between. The germline V gene has CDR1 SQVTM and CDR2 ANQGSEA. This CDR3 region has 13 residues. In DNA form, the CDR3 reads TGCAGCGCCTCGCCGGGGTCCATCTACGAGCAGTACTTC. Translating gives CSASPGSIYEQYF.

This clonotype was observed once. The J gene is TRBJ2-1, the V gene TRBV20-1; the D gene could be TRBD1 or TRBD2 (7 bases each). From germline, CDR1 is DFQATT and CDR2 SNEGSKA (reference sequence). V was pared by 5 bases and J by 8 bases, with 16 bases between. The CDR3 covers 13 residues. The CDR3 nucleotides are TGCAGTGCTCTAGCCAGGGGGGGCGATGAGCAGTTCTTC. Residues: CSALARGGDEQFF.

The sample holds a few counts of this clonotype. J is TRBJ1-1 and V is TRBV11-2, with unresolved D. Germline V lookup: CDR1 SGHAT, CDR2 FQNNGV. Trimming took off 2 bases at V and 3 bases at J, with 10 bases between the two ends. The CDR3 loop spans 14 amino acids. Written as DNA, the CDR3 is TGTGCCAGCAGCTTACGTACTTTGGACACTGAAGCTTTCTTT. Translating gives CASSLRTLDTEAFF.

This sequence joins TRBV15 and TRBJ2-5; D gene unclear. Deletions cut 0 bases from V and 2 bases from J, with 10 bases between. The CDR3 has 15 residues. CDR1 LNHNV and CDR2 YYDKDF come from the germline V gene (reference sequence). CDR3: CATSRDPGTQETQYF. In nucleotides, the CDR3 is TGTGCCACCAGCAGAGACCCCGGAACGCAAGAGACCCAGTACTTC. The full variable domain, completed using reference TRBV15 and TRBJ2-5, is DAMVIQNPRYQVTQFGKPVTLSCSQTLNHNVMYWYQQKSSQAPKLLFHYYDKDFNNEADTPDNFQSRRPNTSFCFLDIRSPGLGDTAMYLCATSRDPGTQETQYFGPGTRLLVL.

CDR3 bases: TGTGCCAGCAGTTTCCGGACAGGTGGAAACACCATATATTTT. Its protein product is CASSFRTGGNTIYF. The chain has TRBV12-3 or TRBV12-4 and TRBJ1-3; 7 nucleotides agree with TRBD1. The CDR3 consists of 14 residues. V gave up 3 bases and J gave up 3 bases; unmatched junction bases: 2.

This clonotype was detected only a few times. The chain recombines TRBV30 with TRBJ2-7; weak D call: TRBD2 (5 bases). Trimming pared 3 bases from V and 3 bases from J, leaving 6 bases between. Germline assignment: CDR1 GTSNPN and CDR2 SVGIG (reference sequence). The CDR3 sequence is 11 residues long. Here the CDR3 DNA reads TGTGCCTGGAGACGGGACTACGAGCAGTACTTC. It specifies CAWRRDYEQYF.

J is TRBJ2-1 and V is TRBV7-8, with 10 bases that match TRBD2. Germline-derived CDR1 and CDR2 are SGHVS and FQNEAQ. V shed 5 bases and J 10 bases; nucleotides not matched to a gene: 8. The CDR3 has 14 amino acids. The CDR3 bases are TGTGCCAGCAGCGCCCTCCTAGCGGGGGCGGAGCAGTTCTTC. It translates to CASSALLAGAEQFF.

V is TRBV6-5 and J is TRBJ2-1; 9 positions match TRBD2. Germline CDR1 and CDR2: MNHEY and SVGAGI. V gave up 2 bases and J gave up 8 bases; unmatched junction bases: 16. The CDR3 sequence is 18 residues long. CDR3 bases: TGTGCCAGCAGTTACCTACCTCGGGACTTTGCGGGGGGGGATGAGCAGTTCTTC. It codes for CASSYLPRDFAGGDEQFF.

This chain uses TRBV6-2 or TRBV6-3 with TRBJ2-5, with D maybe TRBD2 (6 bases). Trimming took off 6 bases at V and 3 bases at J, with 14 bases between the two ends. The CDR3 extends over 14 amino acids. Germline values: CDR1 MNHEY, CDR2 SVGEGT. The CDR3 DNA sequence: TGTGCCAGCAGCTTCTCGGGACTTAAAGAGACCCAGTACTTC. As protein: CASSFSGLKETQYF.